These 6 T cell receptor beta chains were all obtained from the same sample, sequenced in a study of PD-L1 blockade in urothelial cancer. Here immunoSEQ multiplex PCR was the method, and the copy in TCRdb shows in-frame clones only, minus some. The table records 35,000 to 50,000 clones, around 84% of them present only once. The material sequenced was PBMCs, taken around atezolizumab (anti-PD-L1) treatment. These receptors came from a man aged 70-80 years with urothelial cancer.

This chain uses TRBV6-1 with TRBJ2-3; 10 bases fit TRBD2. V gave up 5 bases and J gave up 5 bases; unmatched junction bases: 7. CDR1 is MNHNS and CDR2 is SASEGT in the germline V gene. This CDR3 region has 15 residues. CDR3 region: CASSSSGRGEDTQYF. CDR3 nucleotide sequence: TGTGCCAGCAGTTCGAGCGGGAGGGGGGAAGATACGCAGTATTTT.

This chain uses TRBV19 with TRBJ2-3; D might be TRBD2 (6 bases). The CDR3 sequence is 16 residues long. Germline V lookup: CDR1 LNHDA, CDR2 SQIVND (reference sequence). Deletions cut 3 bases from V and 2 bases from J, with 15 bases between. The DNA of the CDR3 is TGTGCCAGTAGTATCTACGGAGGGCTTTCCACAGATACGCAGTATTTT. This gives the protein CASSIYGGLSTDTQYF.

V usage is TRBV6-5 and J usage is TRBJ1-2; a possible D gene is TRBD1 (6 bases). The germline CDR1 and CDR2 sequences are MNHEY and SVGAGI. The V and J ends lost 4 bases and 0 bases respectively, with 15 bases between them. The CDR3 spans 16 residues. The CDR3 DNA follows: TGTGCCAGCAGTTTTCGACAGGCGCCAGCTAACTATGGCTACACCTTC. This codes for CASSFRQAPANYGYTF.

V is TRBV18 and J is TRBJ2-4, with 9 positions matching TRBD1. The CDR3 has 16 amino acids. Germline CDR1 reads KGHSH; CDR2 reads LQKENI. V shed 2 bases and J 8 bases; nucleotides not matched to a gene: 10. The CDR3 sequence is CASSPEGTGRRDIQYF. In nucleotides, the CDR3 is TGTGCCAGCTCACCAGAGGGGACAGGGCGGAGGGACATTCAGTACTTC.

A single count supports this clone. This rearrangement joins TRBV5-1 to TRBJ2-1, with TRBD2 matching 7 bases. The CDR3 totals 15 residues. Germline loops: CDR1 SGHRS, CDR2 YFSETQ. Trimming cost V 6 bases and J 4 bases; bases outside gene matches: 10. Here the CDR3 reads CASNREAQTYNEQFF. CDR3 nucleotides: TGCGCCAGCAATCGGGAGGCCCAAACGTACAATGAGCAGTTCTTC.

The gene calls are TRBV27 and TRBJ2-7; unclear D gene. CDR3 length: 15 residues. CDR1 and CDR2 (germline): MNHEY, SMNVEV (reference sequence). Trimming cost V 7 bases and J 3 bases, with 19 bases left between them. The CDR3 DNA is TGTGCCAGCATCCTATCAGGCCCCTTTAACTACGAGCAGTACTTC. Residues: CASILSGPFNYEQYF.